Listed below are T cell receptor beta chains from one sample, sequenced in a study of persistence of HIV-infected CD4 T cells. For these receptors, no antigen is known. This table comes from immunoSEQ multiplex PCR, and its TCRdb copy is limited to in-frame clones, with some not included. The table records roughly 43,000 clones, 70% to 90% of them present only once. Sequences were derived from CD4+ T cells sorted from PBMCs after roughly 18-hour stimulation, sampled from a patient who received antiretroviral therapy. The receptors shown here come from an adult man with HIV who was CMV-seropositive. CDR3s include the opening cysteine and the closing phenylalanine or tryptophan.

CASSLLNTEAFF,TRBV28,TRBJ1-1
CASSPTFPGPPTDTQYF,TRBV6-2/TRBV6-3,TRBJ2-3
CASSPGDLTGELFF,TRBV9,TRBJ2-2
CASRQGQGNQPQHF,TRBV10-2,TRBJ1-5
CASSGRGDTEAFF,TRBV12-3/TRBV12-4,TRBJ1-1
CASSDSRLMNTGELFF,TRBV6-4,TRBJ2-2
CASSQGTPTEAFF,TRBV3-1/TRBV3-2,TRBJ1-1
CASSLAQGDGYTF,TRBV7-9,TRBJ1-2
CASSRERVSYNEQFF,TRBV27,TRBJ2-1
CASSLGTGKDYGYTF,TRBV18,TRBJ1-2
CASKRGTTDTQYF,TRBV5-1,TRBJ2-3
CASRLAGVNRGQGSGPSYEQFF,TRBV12-2,TRBJ2-1